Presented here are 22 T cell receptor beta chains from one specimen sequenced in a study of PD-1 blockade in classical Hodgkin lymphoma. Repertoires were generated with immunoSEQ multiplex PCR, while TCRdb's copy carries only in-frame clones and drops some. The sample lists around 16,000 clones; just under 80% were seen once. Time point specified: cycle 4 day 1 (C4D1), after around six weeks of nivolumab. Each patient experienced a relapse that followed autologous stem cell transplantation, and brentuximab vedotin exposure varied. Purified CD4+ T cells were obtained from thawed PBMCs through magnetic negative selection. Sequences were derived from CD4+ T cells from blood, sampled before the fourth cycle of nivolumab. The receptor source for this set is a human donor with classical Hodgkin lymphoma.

The CDR3 reads CATSRGGRSTSNEQYF. CDR3 nucleotides: TGTGCCACCAGCAGAGGGGGACGATCTACTTCCAACGAGCAGTACTTC. This sequence joins TRBV15 and TRBJ2-7, with D tentatively TRBD1 or TRBD2 (5 bases each). The CDR3 is 16 residues long. V was pared by 1 base and J by 5 bases, with 18 bases between. The V gene's germline CDR1 is LNHNV and CDR2 YYDKDF (reference sequence).

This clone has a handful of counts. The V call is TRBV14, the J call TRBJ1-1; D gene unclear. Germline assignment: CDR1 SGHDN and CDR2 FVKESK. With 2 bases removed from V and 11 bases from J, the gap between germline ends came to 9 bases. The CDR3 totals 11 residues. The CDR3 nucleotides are TGTGCCAGCAGCCAATCCACGAAGGCTTTCTTT. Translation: CASSQSTKAFF.

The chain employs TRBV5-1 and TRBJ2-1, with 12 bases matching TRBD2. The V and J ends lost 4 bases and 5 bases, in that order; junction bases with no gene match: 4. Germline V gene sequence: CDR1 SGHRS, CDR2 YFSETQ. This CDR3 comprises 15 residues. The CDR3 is CASSQLAGGDNEQFF. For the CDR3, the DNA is TGCGCCAGCAGCCAACTAGCGGGAGGAGACAATGAGCAGTTCTTC.

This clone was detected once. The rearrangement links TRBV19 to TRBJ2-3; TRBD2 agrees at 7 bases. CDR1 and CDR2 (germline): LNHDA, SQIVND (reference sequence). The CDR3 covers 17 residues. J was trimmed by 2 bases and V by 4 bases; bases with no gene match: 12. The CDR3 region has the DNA TGTGCCAGTAGTAATGATATTAGCGGGCGGTACACAGATACGCAGTATTTT. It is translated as CASSNDISGRYTDTQYF.

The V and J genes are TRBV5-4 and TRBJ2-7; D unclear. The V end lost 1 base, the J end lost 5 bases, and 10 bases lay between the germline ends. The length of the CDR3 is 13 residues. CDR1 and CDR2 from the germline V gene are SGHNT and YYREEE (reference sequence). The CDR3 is CASSLLSNNEQYF. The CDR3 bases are TGTGCCAGCAGCTTGCTGTCTAACAACGAGCAGTACTTC.

The DNA of the CDR3 is TGTGCCAGCAGCTTCAGGGACGAGCAGTACTTC. This translates into CASSFRDEQYF. The V and J genes are TRBV5-4 and TRBJ2-7; the D gene is possibly TRBD1 (5 bases). CDR3 length equals 11 residues. From germline, CDR1 is SGHNT and CDR2 YYREEE (reference sequence). V lost 2 bases and J lost 5, with 5 bases in between. The full variable domain, with the rest looked up from reference TRBV5-4 and TRBJ2-7, is ETGVTQSPTHLIKTRGQQVTLRCSSQSGHNTVSWYQQALGQGPQFIFQYYREEENGRGNFPPRFSGLQFPNYSSELNVNALELDDSALYLCASSFRDEQYFGPGTRLTVT.

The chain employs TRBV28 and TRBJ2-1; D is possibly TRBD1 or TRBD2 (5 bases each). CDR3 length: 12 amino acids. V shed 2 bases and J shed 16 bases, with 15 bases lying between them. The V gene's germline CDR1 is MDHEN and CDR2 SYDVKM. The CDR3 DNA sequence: TGTGCCAGCAGTTTAAGCCGGGACGTGCTATTCTTC. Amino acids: CASSLSRDVLFF.

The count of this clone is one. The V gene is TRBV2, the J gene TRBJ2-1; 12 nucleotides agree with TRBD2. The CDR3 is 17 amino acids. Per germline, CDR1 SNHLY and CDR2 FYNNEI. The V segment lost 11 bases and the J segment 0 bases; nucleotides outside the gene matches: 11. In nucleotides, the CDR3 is TGTGCCTCCGCGGGACTAGCGGGCATTAGCTCCTACAATGAGCAGTTCTTC. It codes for CASAGLAGISSYNEQFF. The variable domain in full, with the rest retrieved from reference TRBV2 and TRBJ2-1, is EPEVTQTPSHQVTQMGQEVILRCVPISNHLYFYWYRQILGQKVEFLVSFYNNEISEKSEIFDDQFSVERPDGSNFTLKIRSTKLEDSAMYFCASAGLAGISSYNEQFFGPGTRLTVL.

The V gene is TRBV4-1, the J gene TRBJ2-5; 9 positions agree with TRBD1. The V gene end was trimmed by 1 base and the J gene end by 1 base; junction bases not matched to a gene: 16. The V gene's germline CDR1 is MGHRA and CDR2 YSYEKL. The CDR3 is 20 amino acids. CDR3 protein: CASSQAPGQGQRVFQETQYF. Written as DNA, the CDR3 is TGCGCCAGCAGCCAAGCACCGGGACAGGGCCAGAGGGTATTCCAAGAGACCCAGTACTTC.

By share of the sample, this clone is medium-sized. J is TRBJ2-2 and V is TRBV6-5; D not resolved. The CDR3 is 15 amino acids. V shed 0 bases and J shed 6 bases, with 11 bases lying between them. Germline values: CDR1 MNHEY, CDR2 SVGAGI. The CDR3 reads CASSYSGALPGELFF. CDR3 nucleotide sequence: TGTGCCAGCAGTTACTCAGGCGCTCTCCCCGGGGAGCTGTTTTTT.

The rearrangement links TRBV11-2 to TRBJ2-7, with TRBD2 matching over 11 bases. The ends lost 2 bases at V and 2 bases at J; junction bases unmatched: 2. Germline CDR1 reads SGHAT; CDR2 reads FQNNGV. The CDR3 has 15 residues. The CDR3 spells CASSLTSGRAYEQYF. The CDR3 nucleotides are TGTGCCAGCAGCTTAACTAGCGGGAGAGCCTACGAGCAGTACTTC.

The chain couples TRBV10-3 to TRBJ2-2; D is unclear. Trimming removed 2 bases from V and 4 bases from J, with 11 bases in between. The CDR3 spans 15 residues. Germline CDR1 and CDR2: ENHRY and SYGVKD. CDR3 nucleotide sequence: TGTGCCATCAGTGAGCAACTCCCGGGCACCGGGGAGCTGTTTTTT. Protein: CAISEQLPGTGELFF.

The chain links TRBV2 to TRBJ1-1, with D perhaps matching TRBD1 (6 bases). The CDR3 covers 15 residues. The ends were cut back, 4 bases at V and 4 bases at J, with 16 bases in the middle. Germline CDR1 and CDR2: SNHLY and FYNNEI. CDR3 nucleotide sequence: TGTGCCAGCAGTGTTCTAGGACAGTCTAGCACTGAAGCTTTCTTT. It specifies CASSVLGQSSTEAFF.

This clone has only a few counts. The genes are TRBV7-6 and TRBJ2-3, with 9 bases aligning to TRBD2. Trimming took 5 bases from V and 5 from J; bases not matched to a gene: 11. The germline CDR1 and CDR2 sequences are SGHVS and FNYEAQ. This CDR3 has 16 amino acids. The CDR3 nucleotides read TGTGCCAGCAGCCCCCAGGCGGCGGGGGGGGGAGATACGCAGTATTTT. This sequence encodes CASSPQAAGGGDTQYF. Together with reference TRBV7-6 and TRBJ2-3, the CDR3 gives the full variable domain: GAGVSQSPRYKVTKRGQDVALRCDPISGHVSLYWYRQALGQGPEFLTYFNYEAQQDKSGLPNDRFSAERPEGSISTLTIQRTEQRDSAMYRCASSPQAAGGGDTQYFGPGTRLTVL.

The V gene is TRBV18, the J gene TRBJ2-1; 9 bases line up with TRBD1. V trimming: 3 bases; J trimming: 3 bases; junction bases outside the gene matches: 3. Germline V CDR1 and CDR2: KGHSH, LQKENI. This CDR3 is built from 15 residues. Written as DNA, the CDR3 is TGTGCCAGCTCACCCCGGGACAGGGTCTACAATGAGCAGTTCTTC. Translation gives CASSPRDRVYNEQFF.

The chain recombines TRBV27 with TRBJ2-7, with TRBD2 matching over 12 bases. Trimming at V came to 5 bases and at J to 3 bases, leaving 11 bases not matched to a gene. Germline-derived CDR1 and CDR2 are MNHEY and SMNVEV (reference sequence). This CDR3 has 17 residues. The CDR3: CASSPKGLAGIRYEQYF. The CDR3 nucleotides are TGTGCCAGCAGTCCAAAAGGACTAGCGGGGATCCGCTACGAGCAGTACTTC.

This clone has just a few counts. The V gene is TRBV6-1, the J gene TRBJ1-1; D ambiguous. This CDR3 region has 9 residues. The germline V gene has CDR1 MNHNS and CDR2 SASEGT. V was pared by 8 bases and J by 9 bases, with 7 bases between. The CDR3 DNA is TGTGCCAGCGAATCCAAAGCTTTCTTT. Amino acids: CASESKAFF.

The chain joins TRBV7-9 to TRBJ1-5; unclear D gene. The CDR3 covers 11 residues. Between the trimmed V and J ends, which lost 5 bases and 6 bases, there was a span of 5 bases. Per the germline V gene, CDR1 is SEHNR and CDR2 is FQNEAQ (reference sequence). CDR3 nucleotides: TGTGCCAGCAGCAACGGTCAGCCCCAGCATTTT. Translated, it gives CASSNGQPQHF.

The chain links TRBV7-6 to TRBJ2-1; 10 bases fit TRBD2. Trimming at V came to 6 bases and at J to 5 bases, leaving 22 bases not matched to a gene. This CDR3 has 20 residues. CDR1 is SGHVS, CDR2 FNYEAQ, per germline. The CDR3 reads CASSLGGGMVLAGAHNEQFF. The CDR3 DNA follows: TGTGCCAGCAGTCTAGGGGGGGGTATGGTTCTAGCGGGAGCTCACAATGAGCAGTTCTTC.

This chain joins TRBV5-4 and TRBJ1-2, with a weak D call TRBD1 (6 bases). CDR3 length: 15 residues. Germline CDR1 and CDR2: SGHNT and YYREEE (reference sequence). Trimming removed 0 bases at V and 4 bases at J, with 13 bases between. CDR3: CASSLGFSGAYGYTF. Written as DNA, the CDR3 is TGTGCCAGCAGCTTGGGGTTTTCAGGGGCCTATGGCTACACCTTC.

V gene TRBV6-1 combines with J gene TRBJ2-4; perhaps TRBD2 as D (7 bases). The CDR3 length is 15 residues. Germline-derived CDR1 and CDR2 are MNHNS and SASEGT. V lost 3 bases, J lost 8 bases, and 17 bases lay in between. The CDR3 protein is CASSDLLGGADIQYF. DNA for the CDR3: TGTGCCAGCAGTGACCTCCTTGGGGGGGCTGACATTCAGTACTTC.

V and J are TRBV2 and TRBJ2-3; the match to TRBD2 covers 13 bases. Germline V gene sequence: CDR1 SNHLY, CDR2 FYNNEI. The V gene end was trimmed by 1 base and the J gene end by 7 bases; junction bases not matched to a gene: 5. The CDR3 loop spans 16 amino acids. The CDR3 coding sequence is TGTGCCAGCAGTGAAGTTGGGACTAGCGGGATGAATACGCAGTATTTT. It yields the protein CASSEVGTSGMNTQYF.